Given below is one T cell receptor (beta chain) in context. CDR1 is MNHNY, CDR2 SVGAGI, per germline (reference sequence). The V end was cut by 5 bases, the J end by 4 bases, with 18 bases between. The CDR3 has 16 residues. The data were taken from a study of shared clonotypes between healthy human individuals. In the study overall: A donor's plate count was three for CD4 naive and three for CD4 memory; CD8 naive had two and CD8 memory one.

Donation came from healthy HIV-negative adults that had no recent acute infections or vaccinations. TCRdb's table, derived via immunoSEQ multiplex PCR, lists solely in-frame clones and lacks some. Of 850,000 to 1,200,000 clones in the sample, approximately 68% were seen once. Material: memory CD4+ T cells sorted from blood. The subset denotes: CD45RA-negative fraction. The rearrangement joins TRBV6-6 to TRBJ1-5, with D possibly TRBD1 on 5 matching bases. The clonotype comes from a man younger than 35 in good health. Here the CDR3 reads CASSPSQGVGNQPQHF. As DNA, the CDR3 is TGTGCCAGCAGTCCCTCTCAGGGAGTTGGGAATCAGCCCCAGCATTTT.